A selection of T cell receptor beta chains follows, all from one sample in a study of Ad26.COV2.S vaccination and SARS-CoV-2 variants. Profiling relied on immunoSEQ multiplex PCR, and the TCRdb table lists in-frame clones only, not all of them. The top ten clones hold roughly 3.1% of a sample with roughly 380,000 clones, over 75% of them seen once. This material consisted of peripheral blood, taken in a trial of Ad26.COV2.S vaccine versus placebo. The receptors come from a person between 18 and 59 years old who received the Ad26.COV2.S COVID-19 vaccine or a placebo. CDR3s include the opening cysteine and the closing phenylalanine or tryptophan. D genes are given only for firm matches. Clone size is shown for a subset of rows, as once, few, many or a class of expanded clone.

j_call v_call d_call clone_size cdr3_nt cdr3_aa
TRBJ2-7 TRBV4-1 TRBD1 . TGCGCCAGCAGCCAACTACAGGGGGCCTGGGGCGAGCAGTACTTC CASSQLQGAWGEQYF
TRBJ2-7 TRBV7-2 . . TGTGCCAGCAGCTCCCAGACAGGCCTCTCCTACGAGCAGTACTTC CASSSQTGLSYEQYF
TRBJ2-7 TRBV7-9 . few TGTGCCAGCAGCGCGGACAGAGCGTCGCCCTACGAGCAGTACTTC CASSADRASPYEQYF
TRBJ2-3 TRBV3-1/TRBV3-2 TRBD2 . TGTGCCAGCAGCCAAACGGGCGGGGGGAACACAGATACGCAGTATTTT CASSQTGGGNTDTQYF
TRBJ2-7 TRBV23-1 . . TGCGCCAGCAGTCAATCCCCCGGACCCTACGAGCAGTACTTC CASSQSPGPYEQYF
TRBJ2-1 TRBV11-1 TRBD2 few TGTGCCAGCAGCTCTCCTAGCGGGGGGATGTACAATGAGCAGTTCTTC CASSSPSGGMYNEQFF
TRBJ2-3 TRBV28 . . TGTGCCAGCAGTTTATACCCCGGACAGATTAATCAGCCCCAGTATTTT CASSLYPGQINQPQYF
TRBJ1-1 TRBV13 . . TGTGCCAGCAGCTTAGCAGGGTCTGAAGCTTTCTTT CASSLAGSEAFF
TRBJ2-4 TRBV4-1 TRBD1 . TGCGCCAGCAGCCAAGTACAGGGGGGAACCAAAAACATTCAGTACTTC CASSQVQGGTKNIQYF
TRBJ1-3 TRBV12-3/TRBV12-4 . . TGTGCCAGCAGCCGTGGACAGAGCGGCATATATTTT CASSRGQSGIYF
TRBJ1-4 TRBV12-3/TRBV12-4 . . TGTGCCAGCAGTTTCAGGGAGGGTGAAAAACTGTTTTTT CASSFREGEKLFF
TRBJ1-1 TRBV7-2 . once TGTGCCAGCAGCTTAGCGGGGAAGGGGACTGAAGCTTTCTTT CASSLAGKGTEAFF
TRBJ1-1 TRBV4-3 . . TGCGCCAGCAGCCAAGATTTAGACAGACTGAACACTGAAGCTTTCTTT CASSQDLDRLNTEAFF
TRBJ1-1 TRBV7-9 TRBD1 . TGTGCCAGCAGCACCGGACAGGGGAATCTGTACACTGAAGCTTTCTTT CASSTGQGNLYTEAFF
TRBJ2-7 TRBV5-1 TRBD2 . TGCGCCAGCAGCGGACTAGTCTCCTACGAGCAGTACTTC CASSGLVSYEQYF
TRBJ2-7 TRBV11-2 TRBD1 . TGTGCCAGCAGCTTTTCTGGGGGACAGGTAGCGGAGCAGTACTTC CASSFSGGQVAEQYF
TRBJ2-7 TRBV4-3 TRBD1 . TGCGCCAGCAGCCAAGACAGACAGGGGTCATCCTACGAGCAGTACTTC CASSQDRQGSSYEQYF
TRBJ1-6 TRBV2 . . TGTGCCAGCACTATAGGGGCCTCTCTTGATAATTCACCCCTCCACTTT CASTIGASLDNSPLHF
TRBJ2-3 TRBV19 TRBD2 . TGTGCCAGTAGTATAGATACTAGCGGGGGGACAGATACGCAGTATTTT CASSIDTSGGTDTQYF
TRBJ2-7 TRBV14 . . TGTGCCAGCAGTCGATTACCGGGGGATGGCTACGAGCAGTACTTC CASSRLPGDGYEQYF
TRBJ2-5 TRBV5-5 . . TGTGCCAGCAGCTTGGAGTTGGGCAGTGGGAGAGAGACCCAGTACTTC CASSLELGSGRETQYF
TRBJ1-1 TRBV6-1 . . TGTGCCAGCAGTGACGGGGTTGGGAGACGCACTGAAGCTTTCTTT CASSDGVGRRTEAFF
TRBJ1-1 TRBV9 . once TGTGCCAGCAGCCCCCCTCAGGGTAGGGGAACTGAAGCTTTCTTT CASSPPQGRGTEAFF
TRBJ1-2 TRBV9 TRBD1 . TGTGCCAGCAGCGAGACAGGGGGCCGTAACTATGGCTACACCTTC CASSETGGRNYGYTF
TRBJ1-2 TRBV7-2 . few TGTGCCAGCAGCCTACTGACCCGAGGGCGGCGCTATGGCTACACCTTC CASSLLTRGRRYGYTF
TRBJ1-4 TRBV14 . few TGTGCCAGCAGCCAATTTCGGGACACCAATTACAATGAAAAACTGTTTTTT CASSQFRDTNYNEKLFF
TRBJ2-2 TRBV7-6 TRBD1 . TGTGCCAGCAGCCAACCAACAGGGGGCTGGGGGGAGCTGTTTTTT CASSQPTGGWGELFF
TRBJ2-7 TRBV5-1 . . TGCGCCAGCTCTGGGGCGGACGAGCAGTACTTC CASSGADEQYF
TRBJ1-1 TRBV20-1 . . TGCAGTGCCCAACCCACTGAAGCTTTCTTT CSAQPTEAFF
TRBJ1-1 TRBV6-5 . . TGTGCCAGTTCCCCTAGAGGGAACACTGAAGCTTTCTTT CASSPRGNTEAFF
TRBJ1-5 TRBV30 TRBD1 . TGTGCCTGGAGTGTACTCGGACAGGGTCGAGATCAGCCCCAGCATTTT CAWSVLGQGRDQPQHF
TRBJ2-2 TRBV6-6 TRBD1 . TGTGCCAGCAGTCTTCACAGGGGTCCAACAGCCAACACCGGGGAGCTGTTTTTT CASSLHRGPTANTGELFF
TRBJ2-1 TRBV5-1 . . TGCGCCAGCAGCTTGGTCCTGCCCGGGGAGCAGTTCTTC CASSLVLPGEQFF
TRBJ1-6 TRBV30 TRBD1 . TGTGCCTGGGGGGGACAGAATAATTCACCCCTCCACTTT CAWGGQNNSPLHF
TRBJ2-2 TRBV2 . . TGTGCCAGCACGGCTGAGAAGAACACCGGGGAGCTGTTTTTT CASTAEKNTGELFF
TRBJ2-5 TRBV7-8 . . TGTGCCAGCAGCACAACTAGGAGCTATCCCCGAGAAGAGACCCAGTACTTC CASSTTRSYPREETQYF
TRBJ2-1 TRBV27 . once TGTGCCAGCAGCCTCCAACGAAATTCCTACAATGAGCAGTTCTTC CASSLQRNSYNEQFF
TRBJ2-3 TRBV5-6 . medium-sized TGTGCCAGCAGCTTGTTCTCCGGAGATACGCAGTATTTT CASSLFSGDTQYF
TRBJ2-5 TRBV5-4 TRBD2 . TGTGCCAGCAGCTTACTAGCGGGGGGGCGGGAGACCCAGTACTTC CASSLLAGGRETQYF
TRBJ2-1 TRBV10-1 . . TGCGCCAGCAGCGGAACTATGGGTTACAATGAGCAGTTCTTC CASSGTMGYNEQFF
TRBJ2-7 TRBV12-3/TRBV12-4 . once TGTGCCAGCAGCCGGGGACGGCTATACGAGCAGTACTTC CASSRGRLYEQYF
TRBJ2-5 TRBV5-1 . . TGCGCCAGCAGCTTGTGGCAAGAGACCCAGTACTTC CASSLWQETQYF
TRBJ1-2 TRBV6-5 TRBD1 . TGTGCCAGCAAGGGGCAGGGGGTCTATAACTATGGCTACACCTTC CASKGQGVYNYGYTF
TRBJ2-7 TRBV7-2 TRBD2 once TGTGCCAGCAGCTCCGCAGGGACTAGCTTCTACGAGCAGTACTTC CASSSAGTSFYEQYF
TRBJ2-7 TRBV10-3 . . TGTGCCATCAGTGAGAGGGACGGGGTATTATACGAGCAGTACTTC CAISERDGVLYEQYF
TRBJ1-4 TRBV7-2 . . TGTGCCAGCAGCCCCCTCAGGGGAGCCTTGGATGAAAAACTGTTTTTT CASSPLRGALDEKLFF
TRBJ2-7 TRBV3-1/TRBV3-2 TRBD2 . TGTGCCAGCAGAAAAGGGCTAGCGGGGGGTATCAACGAGCAGTACTTC CASRKGLAGGINEQYF
TRBJ2-7 TRBV10-3 . . TGTGCCATCAGTGACCTTGGGAGGGGAGGGGGCTACGAGCAGTACTTC CAISDLGRGGGYEQYF
TRBJ2-7 TRBV3-1/TRBV3-2 . . TGTGCCGCCCAGGGGCCATACGAGCAGTACTTC CAAQGPYEQYF
TRBJ2-2 TRBV18 . once TGTGCCAGCTCACCGGGGGAGGAGCTGTTTTTT CASSPGEELFF
TRBJ2-7 TRBV4-1 . . TGCGCCAGCAGCCAAGAGGGGGGCTACGAGCAGTACTTC CASSQEGGYEQYF
TRBJ2-1 TRBV6-6 . . TGTGCCAGCAGTTACAGTCTATCCTCCTACAATGAGCAGTTCTTC CASSYSLSSYNEQFF